The present T cell receptor (beta chain) was sequenced within a study of regulatory T cells in long-lasting Graves disease. Overall study context: Persistent Graves' disease meant over 5 years of antithyroid drugs with positive TSH receptor antibodies.

Specified time point: persistent/refractory GD, antithyroid drugs over 5 years with positive TRAb. PBMC RNA served as the TCR library source. Staff drew about 8.9 milliliters of peripheral blood into EDTA tubes. HTBI primers from iRepertoire and Arm-PCR of CDR3 regions yielded the TCR beta libraries. TCRdb fed the multiplex PCR reads into MiXCR, producing one record per CDR3 protein. The repertoire has about 470,000 distinct CDR3 sequences, about 20% of them found once; the top ten carry under 9%. With regard to this clonotype: Antigen specificity is unknown.

Trimming took 3 bases from V and 7 from J, leaving 18 bases between them. CDR3 length equals 15 residues. Germline CDR1 reads MNHEY; CDR2 reads SMNVEV (reference sequence). Regarding the study as a whole: Reduced TCR diversity was observed in persistent Graves' patients versus newly diagnosed patients. Under persistent disease, TRBV28, TRBJ1-2 and TRBJ2-5 were used preferentially.

The TCR was taken from a female donor with Graves disease. The sample consisted of peripheral blood mononuclear cells (PBMCs), taken when the disease was refractory, from a patient treated with antithyroid drugs. This sequence joins TRBV27 and TRBJ1-1; no reliable D call. The CDR3 coding sequence is TGTGCCAGCAGTTTTCGGGAGAGAGTGGGCGTTGAAGCTTTCTTT. Translating gives CASSFRERVGVEAFF.